Listed below are T cell receptor beta chains from one sample, sequenced in a study of beta chain features in type 1 diabetes. Clones were sequenced by immunoSEQ multiplex PCR, and TCRdb holds only the in-frame ones, with some missing. Here the sample spans fewer than 250,000 clones, around 14% being singletons. Source material: naive CD4+ T cells from blood. These receptors came from a woman between 35 and 50 years old in good health. Both conserved end residues are part of each CDR3. The D gene is left open where the match is weak. A row's size may be missing; if present it is once, few, many or a size class.

clone_size	v_call	j_call	d_call	cdr3_aa	cdr3_nt
-	TRBV7-6	TRBJ2-7	-	CASSLAPQGGEQYF	TGTGCCAGCAGCTTAGCGCCCCAGGGCGGCGAGCAGTACTTC
few	TRBV13	TRBJ2-5	-	CASSVGQRKQETQYF	TGTGCCAGCAGCGTAGGACAGAGAAAACAGGAGACCCAGTACTTC
-	TRBV25-1	TRBJ1-5	TRBD1	CASSPTGTGNQPQHF	TGTGCCAGCAGTCCGACTGGGACAGGCAATCAGCCCCAGCATTTT
many	TRBV4-3	TRBJ1-6	-	CASSQERGVGSPLHF	TGCGCCAGCAGCCAAGAACGGGGAGTAGGGTCACCCCTCCACTTT
few	TRBV5-1	TRBJ2-5	-	CASSLLRGTNEETQYF	TGCGCCAGCAGCTTGCTGAGAGGGACAAATGAAGAGACCCAGTACTTC
-	TRBV15	TRBJ1-2	-	CATSREQGYPEGYTF	TGTGCCACCAGCAGAGAACAGGGTTACCCCGAGGGCTACACCTTC
-	TRBV27	TRBJ2-5	TRBD2	CASSLRVPTSGETQYF	TGTGCCAGCAGTTTAAGAGTTCCTACTAGCGGCGAGACCCAGTACTTC
-	TRBV19	TRBJ1-5	TRBD1	CASSDRGGQPQHF	TGTGCCAGTAGTGACAGGGGAGGCCAGCCCCAGCATTTT
-	TRBV7-7	TRBJ2-3	-	CASSLELASTDTQYF	TGTGCCAGCAGCTTGGAACTAGCTAGCACAGATACGCAGTATTTT
-	TRBV10-3	TRBJ2-1	TRBD1	CAISESTGQGNEQFF	TGTGCCATCAGTGAGTCAACGGGACAGGGGAATGAGCAGTTCTTC
-	TRBV19	TRBJ2-1	-	CASSIVRVTSYNEQFF	TGTGCCAGTAGTATAGTACGGGTAACCTCCTACAATGAGCAGTTCTTC
few	TRBV5-1	TRBJ2-2	-	CASSNGQRNTGELFF	TGCGCCAGCAGCAACGGACAGAGGAACACCGGGGAGCTGTTTTTT
-	TRBV7-9	TRBJ2-5	-	CASSLEGHVQETQYF	TGTGCCAGCAGCTTAGAGGGACATGTCCAAGAGACCCAGTACTTC
-	TRBV19	TRBJ1-2	-	CASKIAAGDYGYTF	TGTGCCAGCAAAATTGCCGCTGGAGACTATGGCTACACCTTC
-	TRBV10-3	TRBJ2-4	-	CASSVPPGAAKNIQYF	TGTGCCAGCAGTGTTCCTCCAGGGGCAGCCAAAAACATTCAGTACTTC
-	TRBV5-4	TRBJ2-7	TRBD1	CASSSRGRPYEQYF	TGTGCCAGCAGCTCCAGGGGGCGCCCCTACGAGCAGTACTTC
-	TRBV14	TRBJ2-1	TRBD1	CASSYERTGWSEQFF	TGTGCCAGCAGCTACGAGCGGACAGGGTGGAGTGAGCAGTTCTTC
-	TRBV6-5	TRBJ2-7	TRBD1	CASSYTQGLMEQYF	TGTGCCAGCAGTTACACACAGGGGCTGATGGAGCAGTACTTC
few	TRBV18	TRBJ2-5	TRBD2	CASSPRTSGGLPQETQYF	TGTGCCAGCTCACCCCGGACTAGCGGGGGGCTCCCGCAAGAGACCCAGTACTTC
-	TRBV10-3	TRBJ1-1	-	CAISEASGITEAFF	TGTGCCATCAGTGAGGCTTCAGGGATCACTGAAGCTTTCTTT
few	TRBV25-1	TRBJ1-3	TRBD1	CASSESQGAGNTIYF	TGTGCCAGCAGTGAGTCACAGGGGGCGGGAAACACCATATATTTT
few	TRBV2	TRBJ1-5	-	CASSAWTDSNQPQHF	TGTGCCAGCAGTGCTTGGACAGACAGCAATCAGCCCCAGCATTTT
-	TRBV6-4	TRBJ2-2	-	CASSRRSTVTNTGELFF	TGTGCCAGCAGTCGGCGTTCGACAGTCACAAACACCGGGGAGCTGTTTTTT
few	TRBV5-1	TRBJ1-1	-	CASRSTQNTEAFF	TGCGCCAGCAGGAGTACCCAGAACACTGAAGCTTTCTTT
-	TRBV5-6	TRBJ2-3	-	CASSFLRGTDDTQYF	TGTGCCAGCAGCTTCCTCCGGGGGACCGACGATACGCAGTATTTT
-	TRBV6-5	TRBJ2-7	TRBD2	CASSRTSGGAYQYF	TGTGCCAGCAGTCGGACTAGCGGGGGGGCGTATCAGTACTTC
-	TRBV2	TRBJ2-3	TRBD2	CASSEGAGGRTDTQYF	TGTGCCAGCAGTGAAGGAGCGGGGGGGCGCACAGATACGCAGTATTTT
-	TRBV2	TRBJ2-3	-	CASLGTDTQYF	TGTGCCAGCCTCGGCACAGATACGCAGTATTTT
-	TRBV5-1	TRBJ2-1	-	CASSLAPGPLRDEQFF	TGCGCCAGCAGCTTGGCCCCCGGTCCACTCCGGGATGAGCAGTTCTTC
few	TRBV5-4	TRBJ2-7	TRBD1	CASSSGQVSYEQYF	TGTGCCAGCAGCTCCGGACAGGTCTCCTACGAGCAGTACTTC
few	TRBV25-1	TRBJ1-5	-	CASSVGDQPQHF	TGTGCCAGCAGTGTGGGCGATCAGCCCCAGCATTTT
few	TRBV11-2	TRBJ2-7	-	CASSVRPDRIFYEQYF	TGTGCCAGCAGCGTTAGACCGGACAGAATATTCTACGAGCAGTACTTC
few	TRBV5-4	TRBJ2-2	TRBD2	CASRLLAGLNTGELFF	TGTGCCAGCAGGTTACTAGCGGGGTTAAACACCGGGGAGCTGTTTTTT
few	TRBV7-6	TRBJ2-3	TRBD2	CASSRWVAGGVTDTQYF	TGTGCCAGCAGCCGATGGGTGGCGGGGGGGGTGACAGATACGCAGTATTTT
-	TRBV19	TRBJ2-7	-	CASSILQGREQYF	TGTGCCAGTAGTATCCTCCAGGGGCGGGAGCAGTACTTC
-	TRBV28	TRBJ1-2	-	CASSSGSGPYYGYTF	TGTGCCAGCAGCTCTGGGTCAGGTCCTTACTATGGCTACACCTTC
-	TRBV7-2	TRBJ2-5	TRBD2	CASSLGSGGIQETQYF	TGTGCCAGCAGCTTAGGTAGCGGGGGAATCCAAGAGACCCAGTACTTC
few	TRBV14	TRBJ2-3	TRBD2	CASSRRLAGGTDTQYF	TGTGCCAGCAGCCGGAGACTAGCGGGGGGCACAGATACGCAGTATTTT
few	TRBV11-2	TRBJ1-4	-	CASSLARAELFF	TGTGCCAGCAGCTTAGCCCGAGCTGAGCTGTTTTTT
few	TRBV4-3	TRBJ1-5	-	CASSQEPGGGNQPQHF	TGCGCCAGCAGCCAAGAACCGGGGGGGGGCAATCAGCCCCAGCATTTT
few	TRBV9	TRBJ2-7	TRBD1	CASSVDQGAYEQYF	TGTGCCAGCAGCGTAGACCAGGGGGCCTACGAGCAGTACTTC
few	TRBV13	TRBJ2-2	-	CASSLSLGRENTGELFF	TGTGCCAGCAGCCTTAGTCTGGGCAGGGAGAACACCGGGGAGCTGTTTTTT
few	TRBV7-9	TRBJ1-5	-	CASSLGGSGVQPQHF	TGTGCCAGCAGCTTAGGAGGTTCTGGCGTTCAGCCCCAGCATTTT
-	TRBV19	TRBJ2-5	TRBD2	CASSVAGGPQETQYF	TGTGCCAGTAGTGTCGCGGGGGGCCCCCAAGAGACCCAGTACTTC
few	TRBV6-1	TRBJ1-1	-	CASTENTEAFF	TGTGCCTCGACAGAGAACACTGAAGCTTTCTTT